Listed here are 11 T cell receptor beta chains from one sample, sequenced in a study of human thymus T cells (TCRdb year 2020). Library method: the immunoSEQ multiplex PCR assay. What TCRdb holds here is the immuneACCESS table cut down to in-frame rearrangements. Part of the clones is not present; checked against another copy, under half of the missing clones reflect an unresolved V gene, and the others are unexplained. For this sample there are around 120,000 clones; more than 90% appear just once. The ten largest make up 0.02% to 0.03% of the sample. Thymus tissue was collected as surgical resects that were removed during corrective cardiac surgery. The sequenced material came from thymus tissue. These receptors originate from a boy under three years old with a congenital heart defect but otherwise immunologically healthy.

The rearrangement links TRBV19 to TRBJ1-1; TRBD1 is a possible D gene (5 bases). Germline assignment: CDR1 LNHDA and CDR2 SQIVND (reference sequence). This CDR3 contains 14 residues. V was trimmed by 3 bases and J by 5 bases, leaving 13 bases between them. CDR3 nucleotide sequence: TGTGCCAGTAGTATTTTCAGACGGGGGACTGAAGCTTTCTTT. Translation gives CASSIFRRGTEAFF.

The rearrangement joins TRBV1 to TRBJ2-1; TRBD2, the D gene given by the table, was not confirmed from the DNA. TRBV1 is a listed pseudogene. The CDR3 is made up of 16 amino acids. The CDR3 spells CTSSQDRSGGDNEQFF. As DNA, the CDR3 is TGCACCAGCAGCCAAGATAGGAGCGGGGGGGACAATGAGCAGTTCTTC.

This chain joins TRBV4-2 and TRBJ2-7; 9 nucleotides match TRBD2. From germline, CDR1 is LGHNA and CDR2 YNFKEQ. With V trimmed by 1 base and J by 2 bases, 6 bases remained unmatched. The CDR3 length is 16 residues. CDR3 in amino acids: CASSQGASGETYEQYF. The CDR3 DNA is TGTGCCAGCAGCCAAGGGGCTAGCGGGGAAACCTACGAGCAGTACTTC.

The CDR3 bases are TGTGCCAGCAGCCCGATAAGTCGAAATCCAGGGGCTGGCTACACCTTC. Its protein product is CASSPISRNPGAGYTF. The J gene is TRBJ1-2, the V gene TRBV7-8; possible D gene TRBD1, 6 bases. Germline CDR1 SGHVS, CDR2 FQNEAQ. The CDR3 covers 16 residues. Deletions cut 5 bases from V and 7 bases from J, with 23 bases between.

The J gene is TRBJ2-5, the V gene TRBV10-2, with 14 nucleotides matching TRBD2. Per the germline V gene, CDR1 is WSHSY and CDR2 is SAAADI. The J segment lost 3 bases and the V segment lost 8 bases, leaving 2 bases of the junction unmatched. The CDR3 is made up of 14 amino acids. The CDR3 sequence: CASGLAGGKETQYF. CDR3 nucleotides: TGCGCCAGCGGACTAGCGGGGGGAAAAGAGACCCAGTACTTC.

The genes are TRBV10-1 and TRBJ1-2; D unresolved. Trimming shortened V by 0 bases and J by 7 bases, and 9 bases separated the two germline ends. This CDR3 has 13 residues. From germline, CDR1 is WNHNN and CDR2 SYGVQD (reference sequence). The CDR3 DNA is TGCGCCAGCAGTGAGTCGGGTCCACGTGGCTACACCTTC. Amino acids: CASSESGPRGYTF.

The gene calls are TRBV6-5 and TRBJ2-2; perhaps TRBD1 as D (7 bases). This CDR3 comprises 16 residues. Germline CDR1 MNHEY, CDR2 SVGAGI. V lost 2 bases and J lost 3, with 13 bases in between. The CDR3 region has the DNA TGTGCCAGCAGTTACGGCTTCAGGGGGGACACCGGGGAGCTGTTTTTT. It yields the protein CASSYGFRGDTGELFF.

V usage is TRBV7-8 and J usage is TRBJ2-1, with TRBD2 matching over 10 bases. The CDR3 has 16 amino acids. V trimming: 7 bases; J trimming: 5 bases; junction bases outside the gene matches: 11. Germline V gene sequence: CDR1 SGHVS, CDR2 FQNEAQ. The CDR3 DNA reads TGTGCCAGCACCGTAGCGGGGGGCCTTCTAAACAATGAGCAGTTCTTC. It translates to CASTVAGGLLNNEQFF.

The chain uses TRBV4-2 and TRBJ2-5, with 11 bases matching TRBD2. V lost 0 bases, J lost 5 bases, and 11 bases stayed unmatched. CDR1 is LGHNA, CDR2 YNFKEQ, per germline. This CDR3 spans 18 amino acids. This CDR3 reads CASSQETSGGARAETQYF. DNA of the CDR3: TGTGCCAGCAGCCAAGAAACTAGCGGGGGAGCCAGGGCCGAGACCCAGTACTTC.

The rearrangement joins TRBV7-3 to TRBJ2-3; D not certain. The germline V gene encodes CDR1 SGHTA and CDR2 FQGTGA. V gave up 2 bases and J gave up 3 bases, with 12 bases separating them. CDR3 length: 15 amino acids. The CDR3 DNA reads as TGTGCCAGCAGCTTATTCGGCCTAGTGACAGATACGCAGTATTTT. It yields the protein CASSLFGLVTDTQYF.

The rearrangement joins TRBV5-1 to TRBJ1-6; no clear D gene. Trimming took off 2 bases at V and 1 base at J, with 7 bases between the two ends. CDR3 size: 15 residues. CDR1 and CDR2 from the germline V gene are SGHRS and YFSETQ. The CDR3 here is CASSFNSSYNSPLHF. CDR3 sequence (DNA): TGCGCCAGCAGCTTTAACAGTTCCTATAATTCACCCCTCCACTTT.